This is a list of T cell receptor beta chains from one sample in a study of siplizumab effects on memory and regulatory T cells. The assay was immunoSEQ multiplex PCR, and TCRdb's table has in-frame clones only and misses some. The repertoire holds 110,000 or so clones, with about 93% as singletons. The sample was CD4+ T cells sorted from blood. The origin of the receptors is a human donor in good health. Each CDR3 is given with its conserved first and last residue. The D gene is left open where the match is weak. A row's size may be missing; if present it is once, few, many or a size class.

>TRBV18|TRBJ2-1|-|-
CASSPLTESSHEQFF
TGTGCCAGCTCACCACTGACTGAGAGTTCCCATGAGCAGTTCTTC
>TRBV6-5|TRBJ2-7|-|-
CASSRDSGYEQYF
TGTGCCAGCAGCCGGGACTCCGGCTACGAGCAGTACTTC
>TRBV5-1|TRBJ1-3|-|-
CASSPAAASGNTIYF
TGCGCCAGCTCTCCAGCGGCAGCCTCTGGAAACACCATATATTTT
>TRBV6-6|TRBJ2-2|TRBD1|-
CASKSRQGVDTGELFF
TGTGCCAGCAAATCTAGACAGGGGGTAGACACCGGGGAGCTGTTTTTT
>TRBV11-2|TRBJ1-1|TRBD1|-
CASSLAPSTGYLEAFF
TGTGCCAGCAGCTTAGCCCCATCGACAGGGTACCTTGAAGCTTTCTTT
>TRBV4-1|TRBJ2-5|TRBD2|-
CASSLTGLAGVEGETQYF
TGCGCCAGCAGCCTCACCGGGCTAGCGGGAGTAGAAGGAGAGACCCAGTACTTC
>TRBV5-4|TRBJ2-7|TRBD1|-
CASSLERTGTYEQYF
TGTGCCAGCAGCTTGGAAAGGACAGGTACCTACGAGCAGTACTTC
>TRBV2|TRBJ2-7|-|-
CASSEVRLVVGGEQYF
TGTGCCAGCAGTGAGGTTCGACTAGTCGTAGGGGGCGAGCAGTACTTC
>TRBV29-1|TRBJ2-2|TRBD1|-
CSVVDRGLTGELFF
TGCAGCGTTGTAGACAGGGGGCTCACCGGGGAGCTGTTTTTT
>TRBV6-5|TRBJ2-7|TRBD1|-
CASSSPGQGRYEQYF
TGTGCCAGCAGTTCCCCGGGACAGGGGCGATACGAGCAGTACTTC
>TRBV7-3|TRBJ1-2|-|once
CASSLTRSANYGYTF
TGTGCCAGCAGCTTAACGAGGTCAGCCAACTATGGCTACACCTTC
>TRBV30|TRBJ1-1|-|-
CAWSVSGGDTEAFF
TGTGCCTGGAGTGTATCGGGGGGGGACACTGAAGCTTTCTTT
>TRBV9|TRBJ2-2|TRBD1|-
CASSPRQGVAGELFF
TGTGCCAGCAGCCCTAGACAGGGGGTAGCCGGGGAGCTGTTTTTT
>TRBV5-6|TRBJ2-1|-|-
CASTYRTQGGEQFF
TGTGCCAGCACGTATAGGACTCAAGGGGGGGAGCAGTTCTTC
>TRBV30|TRBJ2-5|-|-
CAWYWRLGPTETQYF
TGTGCCTGGTATTGGCGACTAGGGCCGACGGAGACCCAGTACTTC
>TRBV4-2|TRBJ1-2|-|-
CASSQERAGGRDGYTF
TGTGCCAGCAGCCAAGAGCGGGCAGGAGGAAGAGATGGCTACACCTTC
>TRBV30|TRBJ2-3|TRBD2|-
CAWSVAGPADTQYF
TGTGCCTGGAGTGTAGCGGGACCGGCAGATACGCAGTATTTT
>TRBV2|TRBJ2-4|-|once
CASSELSHIQYF
TGTGCCAGCAGTGAACTTAGTCACATTCAGTACTTC
>TRBV30|TRBJ1-2|TRBD1|once
CAGDRGRGYTF
TGTGCCGGAGACAGGGGACGCGGCTACACCTTC
>TRBV18|TRBJ1-5|-|-
CASSPGGEGNQPQHF
TGTGCCAGCTCACCTGGCGGGGAAGGCAATCAGCCCCAGCATTTT
>TRBV19|TRBJ1-4|TRBD1|-
CASSMSGTGLEKLFF
TGTGCCAGTAGTATGTCCGGGACAGGTCTTGAAAAACTGTTTTTT
>TRBV5-1|TRBJ1-4|-|once
CASSLDGQKEKLFF
TGCGCCAGCAGCTTGGATGGCCAGAAGGAAAAACTGTTTTTT
>TRBV4-1|TRBJ1-1|TRBD1|-
CASSQGPGQGNTEAFF
TGCGCCAGCAGCCAAGGACCGGGACAGGGGAACACTGAAGCTTTCTTT
>TRBV7-9|TRBJ2-1|TRBD2|-
CASSLAPGGSYNEQFF
TGTGCCAGCAGCTTAGCGCCGGGAGGCTCCTACAATGAGCAGTTCTTC
>TRBV6-5|TRBJ1-1|-|-
CASSYSIGGTEAFF
TGTGCCAGCAGTTACTCAATAGGGGGCACTGAAGCTTTCTTT
>TRBV9|TRBJ1-2|-|few
CASSVGRNYGYTF
TGTGCCAGCAGCGTTGGACGAAACTATGGCTACACCTTC
>TRBV5-1|TRBJ1-4|-|-
CASSLTGRKGDEKLFF
TGCGCCAGCAGCTTGACGGGGAGAAAAGGAGATGAAAAACTGTTTTTT
>TRBV21-1|TRBJ1-2|-|-
CASSLIGIQPSNYGYTF
TGTGCCAGCAGCCTCATAGGGATACAGCCCTCTAACTATGGCTACACCTTC
>TRBV7-3|TRBJ2-6|-|-
CASSLRGQLGPDRSGANVLTF
TGTGCCAGCAGCTTAAGAGGGCAGCTAGGTCCGGATCGCTCTGGGGCCAACGTCCTGACTTTC
>TRBV2|TRBJ1-2|TRBD1|-
CASRTQGAWGYTF
TGTGCCAGCAGAACACAGGGGGCGTGGGGCTACACCTTC
>TRBV9|TRBJ2-1|-|once
CASSALGGGMGGEQFF
TGTGCCAGCAGCGCGCTGGGAGGCGGCATGGGGGGTGAGCAGTTCTTC
>TRBV4-2|TRBJ1-2|TRBD1|-
CASSMGQFLGQGKGGYTF
TGTGCCAGCAGTATGGGGCAGTTTCTCGGACAGGGTAAGGGTGGCTACACCTTC
>TRBV7-3|TRBJ2-2|TRBD1|-
CASRPGQGAAGELFF
TGTGCCAGCAGACCAGGACAGGGGGCGGCCGGGGAGCTGTTTTTT
>TRBV6-1|TRBJ2-5|TRBD1|-
CASSENRGLGTQYF
TGTGCCAGCAGTGAAAACAGGGGCCTAGGGACCCAGTACTTC
>TRBV19|TRBJ2-7|-|-
CASSFPGTYEQYF
TGTGCCAGTAGTTTCCCGGGGACCTACGAGCAGTACTTC
>TRBV7-9|TRBJ2-7|-|-
CASSVLGYEQYF
TGTGCCAGCAGCGTCTTAGGCTACGAGCAGTACTTC
>TRBV5-1|TRBJ2-3|TRBD2|-
CASSAGLAGGLGTDTQYF
TGCGCCAGCAGCGCCGGACTAGCGGGAGGACTTGGCACAGATACGCAGTATTTT
>TRBV11-3|TRBJ2-3|-|-
CASSFTDTQYF
TGTGCCAGCAGCTTCACAGATACGCAGTATTTT
>TRBV11-3|TRBJ2-3|TRBD1|-
CASSPWTGTSTDTQYF
TGTGCCAGCAGCCCCTGGACAGGGACGAGCACAGATACGCAGTATTTT
>TRBV11-2|TRBJ2-1|-|-
CASSLEGSSYNEQFF
TGTGCCAGCAGCTTAGAGGGTAGCTCCTACAATGAGCAGTTCTTC
>TRBV27|TRBJ2-2|TRBD2|-
CASSFRGLAGVGTGELFF
TGTGCCAGCAGTTTTAGAGGACTAGCGGGAGTGGGCACCGGGGAGCTGTTTTTT
>TRBV5-1|TRBJ1-4|-|-
CASSLSGAHGEKLFF
TGCGCCAGCAGCTTGTCGGGGGCGCATGGTGAAAAACTGTTTTTT
>TRBV11-2|TRBJ2-1|-|-
CASSLDPRGDNEQFF
TGTGCCAGCAGCTTAGATCCCAGGGGCGACAATGAGCAGTTCTTC
>TRBV6-1|TRBJ1-2|-|-
CASMTVSNGYTF
TGTGCCAGCATGACAGTGAGTAATGGCTACACCTTC
>TRBV30|TRBJ1-2|-|-
CAWTPGPYGYTF
TGTGCCTGGACGCCGGGACCCTATGGCTACACCTTC
>TRBV18|TRBJ2-7|TRBD1|-
CASSPRGTGGLEQYF
TGTGCCAGCTCACCACGGGGGACAGGGGGTCTCGAGCAGTACTTC
>TRBV11-3|TRBJ2-2|TRBD2|-
CASSTPLGTSVNTGELFF
TGTGCCAGCAGCACACCACTGGGGACTAGCGTAAACACCGGGGAGCTGTTTTTT
>TRBV6-1|TRBJ2-1|-|-
CASSDRGWDNEQFF
TGTGCCAGCAGTGACCGAGGGTGGGACAATGAGCAGTTCTTC
>TRBV5-8|TRBJ2-5|-|-
CASSLGLQGRETQYF
TGTGCCAGCAGCTTGGGGCTCCAGGGGCGAGAGACCCAGTACTTC
>TRBV5-1|TRBJ2-5|-|-
CASSPLDYSPETQYF
TGCGCCAGCAGTCCTCTGGACTATTCCCCAGAGACCCAGTACTTC
>TRBV10-2|TRBJ1-1|TRBD1|-
CASSEPGQGRTEAFF
TGCGCCAGCAGTGAGCCGGGACAGGGGAGGACTGAAGCTTTCTTT
>TRBV5-4|TRBJ2-5|-|-
CASSLMGGGETQYF
TGTGCCAGCAGCTTGATGGGGGGCGGGGAGACCCAGTACTTC
>TRBV27|TRBJ2-6|-|few
CASSLRGTGGSGANVLTF
TGTGCCAGCAGTTTAAGGGGCACAGGAGGCTCTGGGGCCAACGTCCTGACTTTC